The 4 T cell receptor beta chains presented below share a single source sample, sequenced in a study of a mutant IDH1 vaccine in newly diagnosed glioma. What these receptors recognize is not known. Stated time point: week 23, last vaccination. Alongside topical imiquimod, each dose of vaccine comprised 300 ug of mutant IDH1 20-mer peptide. TCRdb's table, derived via immunoSEQ multiplex PCR, lists solely in-frame clones and lacks some. In the table there are about 54,000 clones, around 87% of which are singletons. Sequencing was performed on PBMCs, taken from a glioma patient whose treatment included an IDH1 peptide vaccine. These receptors came from a man aged 40-49 years with glioma.

The chain joins TRBV5-1 to TRBJ2-3; TRBD2 matches 11 bases. V lost 4 bases, J lost 2 bases, and 6 bases stayed unmatched. Germline lookup yields CDR1 SGHRS and CDR2 YFSETQ. This CDR3 spans 16 amino acids. The CDR3 DNA follows: TGCGCCAGCAGCATCCCGACTAGCGGGATCACAGATACGCAGTATTTT. Its protein is CASSIPTSGITDTQYF.

This clone was seen a single time. The V gene is TRBV6-4, the J gene TRBJ1-5, with a weak D call TRBD1 (5 bases). This CDR3 comprises 14 residues. CDR1 MRHNA and CDR2 SNTAGT come from the germline V gene. V was pared by 3 bases and J by 6 bases, with 12 bases between. CDR3 sequence (DNA): TGTGCCAGCAGTGATGGGGCCGGGAGTCAGCCCCAGCATTTT. Encoded protein: CASSDGAGSQPQHF.

The rearrangement links TRBV2 to TRBJ2-4; unclear D gene. Trimming left V 8 bases short and J 3 bases short, with 8 bases between. The CDR3 length is 12 residues. Looked up from germline, CDR1 is SNHLY and CDR2 is FYNNEI. The CDR3 sequence is CASGLGKNIQYF. DNA of the CDR3: TGTGCCAGCGGTCTGGGCAAAAACATTCAGTACTTC.

The chain employs TRBV2 and TRBJ1-2, with D possibly being TRBD1 (5 bases). The germline CDR1 and CDR2 sequences are SNHLY and FYNNEI. This CDR3 spans 13 amino acids. With 4 bases removed from V and 5 bases from J, the gap between germline ends came to 11 bases. In DNA form, the CDR3 reads TGTGCCAGCAGTGCCGACAGAGAGTATGGCTACACCTTC. Its translation: CASSADREYGYTF.